This T cell receptor (beta chain) is from a study of T cell responses to AZD1222 COVID-19 vaccine. Repertoires were generated with immunoSEQ multiplex PCR, while TCRdb's copy carries only in-frame clones and drops some. Of around 130,000 clones listed, around 90% are singletons. CDR3 length equals 16 residues. The germline V gene encodes CDR1 SGHNT and CDR2 YYREEE (reference sequence). Trimming stripped 5 bases from V and 4 bases from J, with 21 bases between. The source is an adult in good health. The V call is TRBV5-4, the J call TRBJ1-2; D remains unclear. The sample here was peripheral blood, taken on day 0 of AZD1222 vaccination. The CDR3 protein is CASRHELEDGPYGYTF. In DNA, the CDR3 is TGTGCCAGCAGGCACGAACTCGAGGACGGCCCCTATGGCTACACCTTC. Combining the CDR3 with reference TRBV5-4 and TRBJ1-2 gives the whole variable domain ETGVTQSPTHLIKTRGQQVTLRCSSQSGHNTVSWYQQALGQGPQFIFQYYREEENGRGNFPPRFSGLQFPNYSSELNVNALELDDSALYLCASRHELEDGPYGYTFGSGTRLTVV.